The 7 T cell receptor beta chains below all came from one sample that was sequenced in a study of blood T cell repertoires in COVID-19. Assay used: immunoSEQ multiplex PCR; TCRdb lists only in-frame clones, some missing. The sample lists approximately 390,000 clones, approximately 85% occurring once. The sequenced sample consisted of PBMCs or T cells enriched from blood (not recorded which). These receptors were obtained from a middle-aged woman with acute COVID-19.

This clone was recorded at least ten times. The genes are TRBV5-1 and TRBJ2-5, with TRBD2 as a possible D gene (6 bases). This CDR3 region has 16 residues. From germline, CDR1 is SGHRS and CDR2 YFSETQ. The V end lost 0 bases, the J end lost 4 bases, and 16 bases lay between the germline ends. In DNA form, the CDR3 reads TGCGCCAGCAGCTTGGGCGGGCAGGGTAGCGGAGAGACCCAGTACTTC. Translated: CASSLGGQGSGETQYF.

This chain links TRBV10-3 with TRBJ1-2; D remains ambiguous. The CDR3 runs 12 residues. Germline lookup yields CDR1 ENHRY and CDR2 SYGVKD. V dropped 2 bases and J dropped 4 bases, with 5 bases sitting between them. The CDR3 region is CAISETVYGYTF. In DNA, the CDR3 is TGTGCCATCAGTGAGACAGTCTATGGCTACACCTTC.

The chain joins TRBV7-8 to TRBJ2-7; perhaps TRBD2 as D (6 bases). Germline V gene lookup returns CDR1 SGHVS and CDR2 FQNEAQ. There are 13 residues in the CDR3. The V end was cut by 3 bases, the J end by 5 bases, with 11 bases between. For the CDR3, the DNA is TGTGCCAGCAGCTTCAGGAGGGGCCACGAGCAGTACTTC. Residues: CASSFRRGHEQYF.

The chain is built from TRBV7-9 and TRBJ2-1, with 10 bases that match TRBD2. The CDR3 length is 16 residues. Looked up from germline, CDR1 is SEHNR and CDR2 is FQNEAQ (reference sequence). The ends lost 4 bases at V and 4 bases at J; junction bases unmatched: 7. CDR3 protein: CASSSPSGGAYNEQFF. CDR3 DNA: TGTGCCAGCAGCTCCCCAAGCGGGGGGGCGTACAATGAGCAGTTCTTC.

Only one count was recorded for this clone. The CDR3 is CASTAGGQQETQYF. DNA of the CDR3: TGTGCCAGCACCGCGGGGGGACAGCAAGAGACCCAGTACTTC. V and J are TRBV28 and TRBJ2-5, with D perhaps matching TRBD2 (8 bases). V lost 7 bases, J lost 2 bases, and 14 bases lay in between. Germline V gene data show CDR1 as MDHEN and CDR2 as SYDVKM. The length of the CDR3 is 14 residues.

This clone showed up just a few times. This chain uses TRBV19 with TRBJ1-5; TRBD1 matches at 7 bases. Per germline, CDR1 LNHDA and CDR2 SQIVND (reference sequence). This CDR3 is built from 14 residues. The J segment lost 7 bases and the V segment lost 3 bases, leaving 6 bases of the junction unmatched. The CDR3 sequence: CASSMVGGGQPQHF. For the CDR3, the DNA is TGTGCCAGTAGTATGGTAGGGGGCGGGCAGCCCCAGCATTTT.

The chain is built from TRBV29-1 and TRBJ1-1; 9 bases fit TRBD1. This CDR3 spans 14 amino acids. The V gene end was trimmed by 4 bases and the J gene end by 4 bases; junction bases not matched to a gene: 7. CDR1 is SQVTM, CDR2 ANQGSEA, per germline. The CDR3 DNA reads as TGCAGCGTTGTTACAGGGGGCTTCCTCACTGAAGCTTTCTTT. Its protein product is CSVVTGGFLTEAFF.